Listed below are T cell receptor beta chains from one sample, sequenced in a study of T cells after somatic rescue of genetic block. The repertoire was sequenced with immunoSEQ multiplex PCR; TCRdb's copy has only in-frame clones and lacks some. This sample yields fewer than 15,000 clones, of which about 65% are seen a single time; around 20% belongs to the top ten. The specimen sequenced was peripheral blood mononuclear cells (PBMCs). These receptors were collected from a boy aged 5-17 years. Both conserved end residues are trimmed from each CDR3. Only part of the rows carry a size: once, few, many, or a class if the clone is expanded.

len	abundance	v_gene	j_gene	CDR3aa
13	-	TRBV7-8	TRBJ2-6	ASTLRGGGANVLT
10	-	TRBV2	TRBJ2-7	ASSWLTYEQY
12	-	TRBV6-1	TRBJ1-2	ASSEPSFTGGYT
11	once	TRBV6-9	TRBJ2-1	ASSYELQGEQF
14	-	TRBV7-3	TRBJ2-3	ASSDGRGKGTDTQY
12	-	TRBV28	TRBJ2-3	ASSFGLALDTQY
14	-	TRBV5-1	TRBJ2-1	ASSLTGTGPYNEQF
14	-	TRBV23-1	TRBJ2-5	ASSQSKGTPQETQY
12	-	TRBV5-1	TRBJ2-1	ASSWTGLVGEQF
14	-	TRBV6-5	TRBJ2-7	ASSYSLAGGFYEQY
11	-	TRBV27	TRBJ2-7	ASSLGTGYEQY
13	-	TRBV7-3	TRBJ1-4	ASSLTGRAGEKLF
11	-	TRBV19	TRBJ1-5	ASRRLGGTPQH
14	-	TRBV10-3	TRBJ2-2	AIMARQVTNTGELF
10	medium-sized	TRBV7-9	TRBJ1-2	ASSSALYGYT
13	-	TRBV5-6	TRBJ2-5	ASSLGQGVQETQY
11	-	TRBV10-3	TRBJ2-3	AITSGGTDTQY
16	once	TRBV30	TRBJ2-4	AWSVQRGGRAAKNIQY
17	-	TRBV19	TRBJ2-1	ASSSGTSGRRGPYNEQF
11	-	TRBV9	TRBJ2-1	ASSVASGNEQF
12	-	TRBV6-6	TRBJ1-2	ASSYSLQGEGYT
16	-	TRBV18	TRBJ1-2	ASSQISGGAHLNYGYT
12	-	TRBV5-6	TRBJ1-4	ASSLNQGLEKLF
11	-	TRBV5-4	TRBJ1-2	ASSLYPVYGYT
11	-	TRBV6-1	TRBJ1-2	ASNRQGIYGYT
11	-	TRBV6-6	TRBJ2-7	ASRTGTDYEQY
14	-	TRBV21-1	TRBJ1-2	ASSKANRGLRYGYT
13	-	TRBV4-2	TRBJ2-7	ASSLTGVSSYEQY